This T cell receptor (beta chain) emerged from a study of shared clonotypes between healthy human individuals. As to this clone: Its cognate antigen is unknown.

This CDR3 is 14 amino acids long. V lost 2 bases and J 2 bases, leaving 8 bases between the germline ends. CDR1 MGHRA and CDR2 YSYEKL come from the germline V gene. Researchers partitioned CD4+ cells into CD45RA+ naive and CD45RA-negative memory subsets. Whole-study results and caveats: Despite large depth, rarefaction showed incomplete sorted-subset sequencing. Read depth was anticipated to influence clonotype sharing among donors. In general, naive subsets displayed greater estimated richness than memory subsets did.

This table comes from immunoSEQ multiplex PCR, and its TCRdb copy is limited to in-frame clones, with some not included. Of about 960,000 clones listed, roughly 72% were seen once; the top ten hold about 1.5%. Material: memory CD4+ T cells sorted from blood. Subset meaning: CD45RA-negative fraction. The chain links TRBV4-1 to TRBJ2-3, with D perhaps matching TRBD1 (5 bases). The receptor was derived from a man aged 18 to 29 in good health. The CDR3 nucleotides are TGCGCCAGCAGCCAACGACAGTACACAGATACGCAGTATTTT. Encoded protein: CASSQRQYTDTQYF.